A single T cell receptor (beta chain) is shown here with its context. Many counts were recorded for this clonotype. It has no known antigen specificity. The record has no base qualities; no much larger clone is one base away. Preparation of the library involved 5' RACE. This sample was sequenced with a NextSeq 500. The TCR library protocol attached unique molecular identifiers to individual cDNA molecules to correct for sequencing error and PCR bias. Sequencing covered both TCR alpha and beta chains, and within each sample the abundances of alpha and beta sequences were tightly co-correlated. The study's own analysis went as follows. Decombinator V4 was used to annotate TCR sequences for V gene, J gene and CDR3. TCRs were defined as expanded if a significant change between any two time points was detected under a Poisson model with p below 0.0001. TCR abundances were normalised to the total number of TCRs sequenced per sample and were expressed as counts per million. MAIT TCRs were defined by TRAV1-2 paired with TRAJ12, TRAJ20 or TRAJ33, and iNKT TCRs by TRAV10 paired with TRAJ18. VDJdb, accessed 1 November 2021, was searched for CMV, EBV and SARS-CoV-2 annotated TCRs, with TCRs annotated for multiple antigens excluded. The public reads were reprocessed in TCRdb via fastp at Q25 and MiXCR, keeping in-frame beta chains. Each CDR3 protein appears once, grouped with its most common genes and DNA. TCRdb's processing, not the authors' own work, is the source of the V and J calls. Across this sample there are 30,000 or so distinct CDR3 sequences, with roughly 5.2% seen only once. Jointly, the top ten make up about 4% of the sample.

The study was a case-control design nested within a healthcare worker cohort in London, UK, with weekly nasopharyngeal swab PCR tests and blood sampling. Healthcare workers were recruited during the week of the UK lockdown, between 23 and 31 March 2020, and followed weekly for up to 16 weeks. Ends trimmed: V by 6 bases, J by 0 bases; bases unmatched to a gene: 7. The CDR3 covers 16 residues, taking in both the cysteine and the phenylalanine. Just CDR3 DNA is preserved here, 48 bases in frame from base 1. The data stem from a study of early T cells in non-severe SARS-CoV-2 infection (dated by TCRdb to the early 2020s). Background on the whole study: Because TCR sequencing relied on bulk RNA taken from unsorted whole blood, pairing of alpha and beta chains was not possible.

Here is what the overall study found, with its caveats: VDJdb matching was skewed toward anti-spike CD8 responses and likely underestimated virus-specific expansions, missing private and CD4 specificities.

Sequenced material: whole blood. The clonotype originates from an adult who was a healthcare worker with PCR-confirmed SARS-CoV-2 infection or an uninfected control (not recorded which). The chain was built from TRBV12-3 or TRBV12-4 and TRBJ2-3, and 9 junction bases match TRBD1. The sequenced DNA: TGTGCCAGCAGGGCCGGGACAGGGCATAGCACAGATACGCAGTATTTT. This encodes CASRAGTGHSTDTQYF.